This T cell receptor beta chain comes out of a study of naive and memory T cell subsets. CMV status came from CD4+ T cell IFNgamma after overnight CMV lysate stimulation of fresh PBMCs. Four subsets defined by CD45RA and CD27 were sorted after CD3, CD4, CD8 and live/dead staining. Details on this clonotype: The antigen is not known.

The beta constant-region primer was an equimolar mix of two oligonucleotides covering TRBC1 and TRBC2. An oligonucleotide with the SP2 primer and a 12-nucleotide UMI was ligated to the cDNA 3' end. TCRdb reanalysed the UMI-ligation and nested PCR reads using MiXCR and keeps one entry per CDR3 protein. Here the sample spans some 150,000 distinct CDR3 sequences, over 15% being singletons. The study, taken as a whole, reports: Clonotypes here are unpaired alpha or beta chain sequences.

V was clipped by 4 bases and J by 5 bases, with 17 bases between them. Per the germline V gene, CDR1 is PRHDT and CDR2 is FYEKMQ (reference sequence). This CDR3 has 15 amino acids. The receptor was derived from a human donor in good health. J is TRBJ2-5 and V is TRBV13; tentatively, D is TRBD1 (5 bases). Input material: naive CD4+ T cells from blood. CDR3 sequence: CASSYNRGTQETQYF. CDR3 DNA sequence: TGTGCCAGCAGCTATAATAGGGGAACGCAGGAGACCCAGTACTTC.